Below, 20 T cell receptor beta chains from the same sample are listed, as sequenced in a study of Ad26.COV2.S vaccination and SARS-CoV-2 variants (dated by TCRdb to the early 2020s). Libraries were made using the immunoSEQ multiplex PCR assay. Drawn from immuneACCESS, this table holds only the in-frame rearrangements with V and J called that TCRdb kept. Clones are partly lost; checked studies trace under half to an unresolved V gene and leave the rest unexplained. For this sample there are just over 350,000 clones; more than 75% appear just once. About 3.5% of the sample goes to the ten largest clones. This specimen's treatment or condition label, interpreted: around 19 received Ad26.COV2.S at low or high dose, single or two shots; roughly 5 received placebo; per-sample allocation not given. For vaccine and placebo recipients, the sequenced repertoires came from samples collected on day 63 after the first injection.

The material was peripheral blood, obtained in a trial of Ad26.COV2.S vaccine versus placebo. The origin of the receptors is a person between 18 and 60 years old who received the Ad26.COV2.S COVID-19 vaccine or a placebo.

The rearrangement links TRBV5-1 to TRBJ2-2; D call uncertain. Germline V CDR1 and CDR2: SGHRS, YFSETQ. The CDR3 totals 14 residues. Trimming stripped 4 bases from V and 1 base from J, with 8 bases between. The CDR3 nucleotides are TGCGCCAGCAGCCCGTCTTGGAACACCGGGGAGCTGTTTTTT. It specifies CASSPSWNTGELFF.

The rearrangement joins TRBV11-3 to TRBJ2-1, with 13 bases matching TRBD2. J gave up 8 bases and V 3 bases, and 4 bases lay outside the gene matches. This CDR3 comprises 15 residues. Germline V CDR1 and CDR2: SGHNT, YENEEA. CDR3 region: CASSFTSGGAYEQFF. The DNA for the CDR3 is TGTGCCAGCAGCTTTACTAGCGGGGGGGCATATGAGCAGTTCTTC.

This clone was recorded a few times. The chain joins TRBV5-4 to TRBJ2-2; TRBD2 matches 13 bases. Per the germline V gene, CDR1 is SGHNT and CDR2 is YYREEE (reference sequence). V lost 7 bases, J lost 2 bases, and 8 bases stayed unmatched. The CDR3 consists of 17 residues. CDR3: CASGPGTSGANTGELFF. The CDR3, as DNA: TGTGCCAGCGGCCCCGGGACTAGCGGGGCAAACACCGGGGAGCTGTTTTTT.

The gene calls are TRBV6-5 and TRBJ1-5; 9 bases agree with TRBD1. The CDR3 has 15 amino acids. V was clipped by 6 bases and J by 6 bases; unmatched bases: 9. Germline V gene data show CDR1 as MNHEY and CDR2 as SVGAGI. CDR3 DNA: TGTGCCAGCAGGACAGGGGGTAGGATTGGTCAGCCCCAGCATTTT. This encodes CASRTGGRIGQPQHF.

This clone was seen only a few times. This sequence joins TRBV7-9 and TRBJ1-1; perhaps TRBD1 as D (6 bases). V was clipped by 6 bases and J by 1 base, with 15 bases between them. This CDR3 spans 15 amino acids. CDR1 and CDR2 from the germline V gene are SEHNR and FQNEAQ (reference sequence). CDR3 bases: TGTGCCAGCAGTCAAGCCGGGACAAAGAACACTGAAGCTTTCTTT. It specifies CASSQAGTKNTEAFF.

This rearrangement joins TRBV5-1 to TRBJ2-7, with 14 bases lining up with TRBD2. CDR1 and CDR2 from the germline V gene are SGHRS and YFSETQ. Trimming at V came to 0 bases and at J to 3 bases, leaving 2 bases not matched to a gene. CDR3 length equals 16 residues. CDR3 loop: CASSLGGLAGVYEQYF. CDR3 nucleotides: TGCGCCAGCAGCTTGGGGGGACTAGCGGGAGTCTACGAGCAGTACTTC.

The CDR3 nucleotides read TGTGCCACCAGCAGAGATCGGGGGACAGGGGTCTATGGCTACACCTTC. This gives the protein CATSRDRGTGVYGYTF. The chain is built from TRBV15 and TRBJ1-2, with 10 bases aligning to TRBD1. The junction had 5 bases not matched to a gene; V was cut back by 0 bases and J by 4 bases. The CDR3 extends over 16 amino acids. In germline, CDR1 is LNHNV, CDR2 YYDKDF (reference sequence).

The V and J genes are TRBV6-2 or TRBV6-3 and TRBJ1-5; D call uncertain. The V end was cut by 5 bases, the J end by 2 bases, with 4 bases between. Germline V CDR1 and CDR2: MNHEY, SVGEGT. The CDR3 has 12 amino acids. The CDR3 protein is CASSTGNQPQHF. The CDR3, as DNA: TGTGCCAGCAGTACGGGCAATCAGCCCCAGCATTTT.

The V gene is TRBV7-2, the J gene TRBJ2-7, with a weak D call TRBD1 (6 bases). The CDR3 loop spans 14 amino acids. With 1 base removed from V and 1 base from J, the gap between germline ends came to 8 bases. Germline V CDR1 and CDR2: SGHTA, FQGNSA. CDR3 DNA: TGTGCCAGCAGCTTAGTGGGGACATCCTACGAGCAGTACTTC. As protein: CASSLVGTSYEQYF.

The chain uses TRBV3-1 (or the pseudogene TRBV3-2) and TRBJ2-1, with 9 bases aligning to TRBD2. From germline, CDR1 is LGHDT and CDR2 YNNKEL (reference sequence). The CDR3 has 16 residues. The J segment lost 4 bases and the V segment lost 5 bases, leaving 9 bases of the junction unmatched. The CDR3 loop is CASSSLRGGAYNEQFF. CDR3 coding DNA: TGTGCCAGCAGCTCCCTCCGCGGGGGGGCTTACAATGAGCAGTTCTTC.

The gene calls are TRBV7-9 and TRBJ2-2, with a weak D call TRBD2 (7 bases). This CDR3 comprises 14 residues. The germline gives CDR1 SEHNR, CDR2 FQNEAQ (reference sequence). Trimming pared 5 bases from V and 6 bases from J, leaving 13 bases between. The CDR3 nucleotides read TGTGCCAGCAGCACAAGAGGGGGGGCCGGGGAGCTGTTTTTT. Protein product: CASSTRGGAGELFF.

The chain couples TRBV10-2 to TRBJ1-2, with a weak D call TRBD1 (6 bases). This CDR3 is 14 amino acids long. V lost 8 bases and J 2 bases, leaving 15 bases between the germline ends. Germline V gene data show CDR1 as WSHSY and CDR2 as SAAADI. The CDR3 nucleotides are TGCGCCAGCGGGGGGGCGCCAGGAAACTATGGCTACACCTTC. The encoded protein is CASGGAPGNYGYTF.

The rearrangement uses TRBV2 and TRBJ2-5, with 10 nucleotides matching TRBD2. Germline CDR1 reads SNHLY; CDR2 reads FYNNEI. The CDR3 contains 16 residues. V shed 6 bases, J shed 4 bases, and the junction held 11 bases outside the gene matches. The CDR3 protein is CASRGGGSGRGETQYF. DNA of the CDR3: TGTGCCAGCAGGGGGGGTGGCAGCGGGAGGGGAGAGACCCAGTACTTC.

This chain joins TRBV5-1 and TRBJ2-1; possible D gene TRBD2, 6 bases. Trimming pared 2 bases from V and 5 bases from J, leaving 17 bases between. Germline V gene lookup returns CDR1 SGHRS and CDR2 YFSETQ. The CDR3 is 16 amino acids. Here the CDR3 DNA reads TGCGCCAGCAGCTTTGGAGGGACCACACTAGACAATGAGCAGTTCTTC. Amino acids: CASSFGGTTLDNEQFF.

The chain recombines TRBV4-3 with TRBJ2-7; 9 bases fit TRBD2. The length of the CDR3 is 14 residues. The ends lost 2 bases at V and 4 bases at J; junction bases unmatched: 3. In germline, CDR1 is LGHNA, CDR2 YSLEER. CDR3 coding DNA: TGCGCCAGCAGCCAACTAGCGGGAAGTTACGAGCAGTACTTC. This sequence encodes CASSQLAGSYEQYF.

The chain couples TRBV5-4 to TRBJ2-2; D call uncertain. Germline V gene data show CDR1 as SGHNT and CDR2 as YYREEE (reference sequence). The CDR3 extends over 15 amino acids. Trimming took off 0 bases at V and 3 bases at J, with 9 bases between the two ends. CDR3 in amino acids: CASSLGLKDTGELFF. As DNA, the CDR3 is TGTGCCAGCAGCTTGGGATTAAAGGACACCGGGGAGCTGTTTTTT.

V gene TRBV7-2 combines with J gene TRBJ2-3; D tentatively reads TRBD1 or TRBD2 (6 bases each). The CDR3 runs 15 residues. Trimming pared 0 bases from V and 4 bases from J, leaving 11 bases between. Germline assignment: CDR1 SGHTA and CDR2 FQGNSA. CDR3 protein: CASSLAAGHADTQYF. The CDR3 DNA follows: TGTGCCAGCAGCTTAGCGGCGGGACATGCAGATACGCAGTATTTT.

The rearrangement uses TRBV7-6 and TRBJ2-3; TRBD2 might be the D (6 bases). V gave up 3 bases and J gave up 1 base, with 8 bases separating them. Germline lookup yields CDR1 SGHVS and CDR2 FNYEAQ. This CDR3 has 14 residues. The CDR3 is CASSLRRGTDTQYF. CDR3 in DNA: TGTGCCAGCAGCTTGCGGAGGGGCACAGATACGCAGTATTTT.

In DNA, the CDR3 is TGTGCCAGCAGCTCGGCGGGGAGCAATCAGCCCCAGCATTTT. It specifies CASSSAGSNQPQHF. The genes are TRBV5-6 and TRBJ1-5; D not certain. Germline V CDR1 and CDR2: SGHDT, YYEEEE. This CDR3 is built from 14 residues. The V gene lost 3 bases and the J gene lost 1 base, with 8 bases spanning the gap.

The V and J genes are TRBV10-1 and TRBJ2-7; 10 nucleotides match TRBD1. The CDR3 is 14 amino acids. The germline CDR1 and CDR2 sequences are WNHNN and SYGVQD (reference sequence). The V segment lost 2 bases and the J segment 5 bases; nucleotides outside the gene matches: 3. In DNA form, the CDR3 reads TGCGCCAGCAGTGAGGGGACAGGGGATCACGAGCAGTACTTC. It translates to CASSEGTGDHEQYF.